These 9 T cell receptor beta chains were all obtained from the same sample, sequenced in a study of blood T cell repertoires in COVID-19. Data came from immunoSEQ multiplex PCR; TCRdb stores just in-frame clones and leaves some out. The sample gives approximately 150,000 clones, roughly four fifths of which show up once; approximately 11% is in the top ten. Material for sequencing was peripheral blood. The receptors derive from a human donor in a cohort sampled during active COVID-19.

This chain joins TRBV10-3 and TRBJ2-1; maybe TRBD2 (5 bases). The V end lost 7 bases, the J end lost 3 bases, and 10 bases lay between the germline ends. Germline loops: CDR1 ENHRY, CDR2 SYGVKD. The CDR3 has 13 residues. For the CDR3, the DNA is TGTGCCATCACCGGGATAGGCTACAATGAGCAGTTCTTC. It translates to CAITGIGYNEQFF.

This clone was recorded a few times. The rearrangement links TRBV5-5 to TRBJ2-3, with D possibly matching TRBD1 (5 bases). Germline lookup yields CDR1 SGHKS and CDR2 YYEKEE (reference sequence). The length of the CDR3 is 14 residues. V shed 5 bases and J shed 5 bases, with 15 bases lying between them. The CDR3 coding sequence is TGTGCCAGCAGTTCGGGCAGGGCAATAGATACGCAGTATTTT. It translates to CASSSGRAIDTQYF.

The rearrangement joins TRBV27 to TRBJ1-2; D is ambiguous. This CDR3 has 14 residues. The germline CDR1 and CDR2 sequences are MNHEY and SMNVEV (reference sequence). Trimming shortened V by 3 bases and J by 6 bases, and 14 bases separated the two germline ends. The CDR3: CASSFSRGGHGYTF. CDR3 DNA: TGTGCCAGCAGTTTTTCACGGGGTGGACATGGCTACACCTTC.

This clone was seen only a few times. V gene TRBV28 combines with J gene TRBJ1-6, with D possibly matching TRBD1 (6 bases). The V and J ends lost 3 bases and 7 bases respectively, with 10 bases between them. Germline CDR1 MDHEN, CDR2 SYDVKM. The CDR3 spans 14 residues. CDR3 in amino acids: CASSFGTKNSPLHF. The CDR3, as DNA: TGTGCCAGCAGTTTCGGGACAAAGAATTCACCCCTCCACTTT. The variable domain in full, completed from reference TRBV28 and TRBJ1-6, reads DVKVTQSSRYLVKRTGEKVFLECVQDMDHENMFWYRQDPGLGLRLIYFSYDVKMKEKGDIPEGYSVSREKKERFSLILESASTNQTSMYLCASSFGTKNSPLHFGNGTRLTVT.

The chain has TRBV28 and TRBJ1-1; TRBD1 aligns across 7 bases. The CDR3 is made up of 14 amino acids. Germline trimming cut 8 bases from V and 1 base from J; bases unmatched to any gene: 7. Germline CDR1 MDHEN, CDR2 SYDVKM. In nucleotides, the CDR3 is TGTGCCAGCCTCTCCCGACAGGGGAACACTGAAGCTTTCTTT. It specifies CASLSRQGNTEAFF.

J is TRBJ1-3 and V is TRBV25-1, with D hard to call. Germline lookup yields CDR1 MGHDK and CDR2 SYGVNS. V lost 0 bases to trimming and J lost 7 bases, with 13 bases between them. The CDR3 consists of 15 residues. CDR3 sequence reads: CASSEYGGQVNTIYF. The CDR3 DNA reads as TGTGCCAGCAGTGAATATGGAGGGCAGGTTAACACCATATATTTT. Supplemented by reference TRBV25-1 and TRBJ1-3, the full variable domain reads EADIYQTPRYLVIGTGKKITLECSQTMGHDKMYWYQQDPGMELHLIHYSYGVNSTEKGDLSSESTVSRIRTEHFPLTLESARPSHTSQYLCASSEYGGQVNTIYFGEGSWLTVV.

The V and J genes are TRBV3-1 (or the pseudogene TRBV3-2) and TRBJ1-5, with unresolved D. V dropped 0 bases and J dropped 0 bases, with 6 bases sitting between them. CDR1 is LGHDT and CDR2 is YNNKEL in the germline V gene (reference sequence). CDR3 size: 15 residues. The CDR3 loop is CASSQDPISNQPQHF. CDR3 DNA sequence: TGTGCCAGCAGCCAAGACCCCATTAGCAATCAGCCCCAGCATTTT.

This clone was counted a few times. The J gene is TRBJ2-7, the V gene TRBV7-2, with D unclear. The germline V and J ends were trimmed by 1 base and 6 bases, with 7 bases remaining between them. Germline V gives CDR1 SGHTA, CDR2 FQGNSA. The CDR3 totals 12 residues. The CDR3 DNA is TGTGCCAGCAGCTTAGTCCCAGGCGAGCAGTACTTC. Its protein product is CASSLVPGEQYF. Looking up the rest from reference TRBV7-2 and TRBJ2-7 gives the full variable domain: GAGVSQSPSNKVTEKGKDVELRCDPISGHTALYWYRQSLGQGLEFLIYFQGNSAPDKSGLPSDRFSAERTGGSVSTLTIQRTQQEDSAVYLCASSLVPGEQYFGPGTRLTVT.

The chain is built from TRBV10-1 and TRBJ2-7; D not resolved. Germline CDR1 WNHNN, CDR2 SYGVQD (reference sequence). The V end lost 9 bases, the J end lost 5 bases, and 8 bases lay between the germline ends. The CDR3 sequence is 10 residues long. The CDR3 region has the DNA TGCGCCAGGAGAGTGGACGAGCAGTACTTC. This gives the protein CARRVDEQYF.